A single sample gave rise to the 22 T cell receptor beta chains below, sequenced in a study of cytomegalovirus exposure and HLA in healthy donors (dated by TCRdb to about 2017). Library generation was performed with the immunoSEQ multiplex PCR assay. TCRdb's version of the immuneACCESS table is confined to in-frame rearrangements and falls short of the full clone set. An unresolved V gene accounts for under half of the shortfall where checked; the remainder is of unknown origin. This sample comprises 200,000 to 250,000 clones, about nine tenths of them detected only once. The ten top clones hold 1.5% to 2% of the sample. The source material was PBMCs. These receptors were obtained from a woman younger than 30 in good health and CMV-seropositive.

This clone was recorded once. DNA for the CDR3: TGTGCCAGCAGCGCGGGACAGGGGGATTACGAGCAGTACTTC. This sequence encodes CASSAGQGDYEQYF. The genes are TRBV9 and TRBJ2-7, with TRBD1 matching over 11 bases. V was pared by 3 bases and J by 4 bases, with 3 bases of the junction left unmatched. Looked up from germline, CDR1 is SGDLS and CDR2 is YYNGEE. This CDR3 comprises 14 residues.

The chain is built from TRBV4-1 and TRBJ1-2; 7 positions agree with TRBD1. This CDR3 region has 15 residues. V shed 1 base and J 4 bases; nucleotides not matched to a gene: 6. The germline V gene has CDR1 MGHRA and CDR2 YSYEKL. CDR3 loop: CASSQVEAGGYGYTF. The CDR3 nucleotides read TGCGCCAGCAGCCAAGTTGAGGCAGGGGGCTATGGCTACACCTTC.

J is TRBJ2-7 and V is TRBV6-1; TRBD2 agrees at 10 bases. The CDR3 is made up of 15 amino acids. Losses at the gene ends were 5 bases for V and 3 bases for J; bases not matched to a gene: 7. CDR1 and CDR2 (germline): MNHNS, SASEGT. This CDR3 reads CASSQRTSGNYEQYF. CDR3 bases: TGTGCCAGCAGTCAACGGACTAGCGGAAACTACGAGCAGTACTTC.

The count of this clone is one. J is TRBJ1-4 and V is TRBV5-1, with no clear D. The CDR3 totals 14 residues. CDR1 SGHRS and CDR2 YFSETQ come from the germline V gene. V lost 1 base and J 7 bases, leaving 11 bases between the germline ends. The CDR3 is CASSLNRMAEKLFF. The CDR3 DNA reads TGCGCCAGCAGCTTGAACAGAATGGCTGAAAAACTGTTTTTT.

The rearrangement uses TRBV25-1 and TRBJ2-3; 10 nucleotides align to TRBD2. Trimming cost V 1 base and J 5 bases; bases outside gene matches: 12. This CDR3 has 18 amino acids. Germline values: CDR1 MGHDK, CDR2 SYGVNS. The CDR3 nucleotides read TGTGCCAGCAGTGAATTAAAAATAGGACTAGCGGATGTAGATACGCAGTATTTT. This gives the protein CASSELKIGLADVDTQYF.

The rearrangement joins TRBV7-9 to TRBJ2-3; 8 positions agree with TRBD1. This CDR3 has 14 residues. CDR1 and CDR2 from the germline V gene are SEHNR and FQNEAQ (reference sequence). V shed 5 bases, J shed 3 bases, and the junction held 4 bases outside the gene matches. CDR3 loop: CASSPRQGTDTQYF. The CDR3 coding sequence is TGTGCCAGCAGCCCCCGACAGGGGACAGATACGCAGTATTTT.

This clone was observed a few times. The gene calls are TRBV5-5 and TRBJ1-5; D is perhaps TRBD1 (6 bases). The length of the CDR3 is 14 residues. Looked up from germline, CDR1 is SGHKS and CDR2 is YYEKEE (reference sequence). Trimming pared 5 bases from V and 0 bases from J, leaving 9 bases between. In DNA, the CDR3 is TGTGCCAGCAGTGAACAGGGTAGCAATCAGCCCCAGCATTTT. Translated: CASSEQGSNQPQHF.

The chain couples TRBV10-3 to TRBJ2-6; no firm D call. V was shortened by 8 bases and J by 3 bases, with 8 bases between the two germline ends. Per germline, CDR1 ENHRY and CDR2 SYGVKD. The CDR3 totals 13 residues. CDR3 amino acids: CAIGAVGANVLTF. As DNA, the CDR3 is TGTGCCATCGGTGCGGTTGGGGCCAACGTCCTGACTTTC.

Only one count was recorded for this clone. The chain has TRBV12-5 and TRBJ2-2; 10 positions agree with TRBD1. This CDR3 is built from 15 residues. V was pared by 6 bases and J by 6 bases, with 7 bases of the junction left unmatched. The germline V gene encodes CDR1 LGHNT and CDR2 FRNRAP. CDR3 sequence (DNA): TGTGCTAGTGGGACCCGGACAGGGGGTGCCGGGGAGCTGTTTTTT. It translates to CASGTRTGGAGELFF.

This chain joins TRBV2 and TRBJ1-2; D is perhaps TRBD1 (5 bases). The CDR3 runs to 11 residues. The germline V gene encodes CDR1 SNHLY and CDR2 FYNNEI. V lost 7 bases, J lost 8 bases, and 11 bases lay in between. The CDR3 bases are TGTGCCAGCACAGGGACTCGGGGCTACACCTTC. Protein sequence: CASTGTRGYTF.

The chain carries TRBV5-1 and TRBJ1-4; 7 bases match TRBD1. The CDR3 totals 14 residues. V was clipped by 5 bases and J by 4 bases; unmatched bases: 5. CDR1 is SGHRS, CDR2 YFSETQ, per germline. The CDR3 bases are TGCGCCAGCAGAACCGGGACAGATAATGAAAAACTGTTTTTT. The encoded protein is CASRTGTDNEKLFF.

The chain is built from TRBV7-6 and TRBJ1-2; D ambiguous. V dropped 8 bases and J dropped 4 bases, with 17 bases sitting between them. Germline CDR1 SGHVS, CDR2 FNYEAQ. This CDR3 is built from 14 residues. This chain's CDR3 is CASSPGGSFYGYTF. CDR3 nucleotides: TGTGCCAGCTCCCCCGGTGGGAGTTTCTATGGCTACACCTTC.

The V gene is TRBV4-1, the J gene TRBJ2-1; tentatively, D is TRBD2 (6 bases). The CDR3 totals 16 residues. The V gene lost 6 bases and the J gene lost 2 bases, with 17 bases spanning the gap. Germline V gene lookup returns CDR1 MGHRA and CDR2 YSYEKL. The CDR3 DNA reads TGCGCCAGCAGTTGGGAGGAGCGGGCTCCCTACAATGAGCAGTTCTTC. Protein sequence: CASSWEERAPYNEQFF.

The CDR3 loop is CSVGASSGRTQYF. The CDR3 DNA reads TGCAGCGTTGGTGCCAGTTCGGGAAGGACCCAGTACTTC. The chain employs TRBV29-1 and TRBJ2-5; D might be TRBD2 (5 bases). In germline, CDR1 is SQVTM, CDR2 ANQGSEA. The CDR3 loop spans 13 amino acids. The germline V and J ends were trimmed by 4 bases and 7 bases, with 16 bases remaining between them. Filled out from reference TRBV29-1 and TRBJ2-5, the complete variable domain reads SAVISQKPSRDICQRGTSLTIQCQVDSQVTMMFWYRQQPGQSLTLIATANQGSEATYESGFVIDKFPISRPNLTFSTLTVSNMSPEDSSIYLCSVGASSGRTQYFGPGTRLLVL.

V usage is TRBV7-9 and J usage is TRBJ1-2; maybe TRBD1 (6 bases). Germline-derived CDR1 and CDR2 are SEHNR and FQNEAQ (reference sequence). Trimming took 2 bases from V and 0 from J, leaving 10 bases between them. The CDR3 length is 15 residues. The CDR3 protein is CASSLPGQSNYGYTF. The CDR3 coding sequence is TGTGCCAGCAGCTTACCTGGACAGTCTAACTATGGCTACACCTTC.

This rearrangement joins TRBV13 to TRBJ2-3; D might be TRBD2 (5 bases). V was pared by 5 bases and J by 3 bases, with 6 bases between. The CDR3 sequence is 12 residues long. Germline lookup yields CDR1 PRHDT and CDR2 FYEKMQ (reference sequence). In DNA form, the CDR3 reads TGTGCCAGCAGCGAGGGTACAGATACGCAGTATTTT. This codes for CASSEGTDTQYF.

This clone was observed a few times. This chain links TRBV30 with TRBJ2-7, with 9 nucleotides matching TRBD1. V shed 5 bases, J shed 1 base, and the junction held 3 bases outside the gene matches. The CDR3 consists of 13 residues. Germline CDR1 GTSNPN, CDR2 SVGIG (reference sequence). CDR3 loop: CAWRDRVSYEQYF. The CDR3 bases are TGTGCCTGGCGGGACAGGGTGTCCTACGAGCAGTACTTC. The full variable domain, rest sourced from reference TRBV30 and TRBJ2-7, is SQTIHQWPATLVQPVGSPLSLECTVEGTSNPNLYWYRQAAGRGLQLLFYSVGIGQISSEVPQNLSASRPQDRQFILSSKKLLLSDSGFYLCAWRDRVSYEQYFGPGTRLTVT.

V usage is TRBV10-1 and J usage is TRBJ1-1, with TRBD1 matching over 7 bases. This CDR3 comprises 13 residues. With 6 bases clipped from V and 2 bases from J, the junction kept 3 bases outside the gene matches. CDR1 is WNHNN and CDR2 is SYGVQD in the germline V gene (reference sequence). The CDR3 is CASSRQGNTEAFF. The CDR3 DNA reads as TGCGCCAGCAGCCGACAGGGCAACACTGAAGCTTTCTTT.

This rearrangement joins TRBV9 to TRBJ2-7; 7 bases map to TRBD2. Germline assignment: CDR1 SGDLS and CDR2 YYNGEE. The CDR3 runs 15 residues. V gave up 0 bases and J gave up 2 bases; unmatched junction bases: 5. In nucleotides, the CDR3 is TGTGCCAGCAGCGTAGGGCAGGGAGGGCCCTACGAGCAGTACTTC. Its translation: CASSVGQGGPYEQYF.

The chain has TRBV2 and TRBJ2-6; TRBD1 is a possible D gene (6 bases). The CDR3 contains 15 residues. Per germline, CDR1 SNHLY and CDR2 FYNNEI. Deletions cut 7 bases from V and 0 bases from J, with 10 bases between. The chain's CDR3 is CASTEDSSGANVLTF. DNA of the CDR3: TGTGCCAGCACAGAGGACAGCTCTGGGGCCAACGTCCTGACTTTC.

This chain connects TRBV28 to TRBJ1-2; D is possibly TRBD1 (5 bases). Per germline, CDR1 MDHEN and CDR2 SYDVKM. Trimming removed 1 base from V and 8 bases from J, with 11 bases in between. The CDR3 is 13 residues long. The CDR3 here is CASSLFAGWGYTF. The DNA for the CDR3 is TGTGCCAGCAGTTTATTCGCAGGGTGGGGCTACACCTTC.

This chain uses TRBV6-5 with TRBJ2-5, with 8 bases fitting TRBD1. With 10 bases clipped from V and 3 bases from J, the junction kept 4 bases outside the gene matches. The CDR3 extends over 12 amino acids. Germline CDR1 is MNHEY and CDR2 is SVGAGI. DNA of the CDR3: TGTGCCACCTCGACAGGGGAAGAGACCCAGTACTTC. Translating gives CATSTGEETQYF.